This T cell receptor (beta chain) is from a study of T cells in Graves' hyperthyroidism and ophthalmopathy. This clonotype was observed many times. No antigen is known for it. Whole-study findings and limits: Most clonotypes expanded in thyroid above 0.001 were likewise present in blood.

This CDR3 region has 13 residues. The V and J ends lost 7 bases and 4 bases respectively, with 11 bases between them. Amplified TCR beta CDR3 regions derived from RNA transcripts. The HTBI primer set was used in a first-round RT-PCR of the TCR CDR3. Each CDR3 protein is one row after TCRdb ran MiXCR on the multiplex PCR reads. The table lists some 210,000 distinct CDR3 sequences, over 15% of them singletons. Uncontrolled infection, other autoimmune disease, pregnancy or lactation disqualified patients from enrolment. This chain links TRBV12-3 or TRBV12-4 with TRBJ2-1, with D hard to call. The sequence came from a man between 50 and 59 years old with Graves' hyperthyroidism. The sequencing input was blood. The CDR3 nucleotides read TGTGCCAGCACTCCGGACCTGTACAATGAGCAGTTCTTC. Its translation is CASTPDLYNEQFF.